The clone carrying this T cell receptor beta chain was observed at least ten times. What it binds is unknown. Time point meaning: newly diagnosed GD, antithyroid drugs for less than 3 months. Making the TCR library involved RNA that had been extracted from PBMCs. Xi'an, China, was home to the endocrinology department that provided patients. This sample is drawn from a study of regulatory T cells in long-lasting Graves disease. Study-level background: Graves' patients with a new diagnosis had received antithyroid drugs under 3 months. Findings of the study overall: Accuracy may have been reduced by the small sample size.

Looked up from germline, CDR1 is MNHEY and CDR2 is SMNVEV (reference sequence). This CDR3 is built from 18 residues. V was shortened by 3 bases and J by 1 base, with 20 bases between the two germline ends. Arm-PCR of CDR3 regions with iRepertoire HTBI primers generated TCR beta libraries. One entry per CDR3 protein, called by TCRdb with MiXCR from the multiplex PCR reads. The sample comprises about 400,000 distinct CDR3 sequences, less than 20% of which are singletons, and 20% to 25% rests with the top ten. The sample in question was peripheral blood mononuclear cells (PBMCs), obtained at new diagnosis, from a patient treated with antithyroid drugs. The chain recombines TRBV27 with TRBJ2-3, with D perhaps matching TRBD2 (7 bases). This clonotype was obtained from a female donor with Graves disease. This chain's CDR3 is CASSFLLAGAFGTDTQYF. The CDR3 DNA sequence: TGTGCCAGCAGTTTCCTGCTCGCGGGGGCTTTCGGCACAGATACGCAGTATTTT.